This T cell receptor (beta chain) was recovered during a study of T cell responses to AZD1222 COVID-19 vaccine. Here immunoSEQ multiplex PCR was the method, and the copy in TCRdb shows in-frame clones only, minus some. The data contain approximately 120,000 clones, around 90% of them singletons. This clone has a single count. This CDR3 spans 16 amino acids. CDR1 LNHNV and CDR2 YYDKDF come from the germline V gene (reference sequence). The ends were cut back, 4 bases at V and 0 bases at J, with 15 bases in the middle. This sequence originates from an adult in good health. Sequencing used peripheral blood, obtained on day 0 of AZD1222 vaccination. The V call is TRBV15, the J call TRBJ1-1; a possible D gene is TRBD1 (6 bases). The CDR3 coding sequence is TGTGCCACCAGCAAGGACAGCCTAATGATGAACACTGAAGCTTTCTTT. Protein: CATSKDSLMMNTEAFF.